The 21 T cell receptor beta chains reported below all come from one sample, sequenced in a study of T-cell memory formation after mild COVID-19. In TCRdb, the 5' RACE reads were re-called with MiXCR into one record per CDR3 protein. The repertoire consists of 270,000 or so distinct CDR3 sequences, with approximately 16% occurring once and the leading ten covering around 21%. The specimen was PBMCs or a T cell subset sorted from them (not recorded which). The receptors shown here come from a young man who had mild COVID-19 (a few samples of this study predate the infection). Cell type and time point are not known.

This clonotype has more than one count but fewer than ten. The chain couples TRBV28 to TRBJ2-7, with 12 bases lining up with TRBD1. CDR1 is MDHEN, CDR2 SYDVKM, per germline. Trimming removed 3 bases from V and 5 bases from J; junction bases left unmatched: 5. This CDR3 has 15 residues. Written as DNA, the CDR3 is TGTGCCAGCAGTTTCGGGACAGGGGGCGCGGACGAGCAGTACTTC. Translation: CASSFGTGGADEQYF.

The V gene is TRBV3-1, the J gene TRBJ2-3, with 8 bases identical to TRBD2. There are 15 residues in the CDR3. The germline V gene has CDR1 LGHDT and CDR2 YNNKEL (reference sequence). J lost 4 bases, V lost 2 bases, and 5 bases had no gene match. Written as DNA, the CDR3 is TGTGCCAGCAGCCAACCTGGGGGACTAGCAGATACGCAGTATTTT. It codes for CASSQPGGLADTQYF.

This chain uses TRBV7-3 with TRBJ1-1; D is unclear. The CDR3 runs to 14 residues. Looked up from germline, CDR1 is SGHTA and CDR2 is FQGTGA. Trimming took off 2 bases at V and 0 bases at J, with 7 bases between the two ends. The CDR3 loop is CASSLDPLNTEAFF. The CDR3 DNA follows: TGTGCCAGCAGCTTAGACCCTCTGAACACTGAAGCTTTCTTT.

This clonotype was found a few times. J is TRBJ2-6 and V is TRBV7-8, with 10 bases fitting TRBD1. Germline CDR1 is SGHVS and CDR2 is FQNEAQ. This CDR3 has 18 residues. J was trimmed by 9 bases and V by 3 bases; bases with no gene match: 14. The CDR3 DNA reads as TGTGCCAGCAGCTTCGTGACAGGGGGCGCAGGACCCCACAACGTCCTGACTTTC. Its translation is CASSFVTGGAGPHNVLTF.

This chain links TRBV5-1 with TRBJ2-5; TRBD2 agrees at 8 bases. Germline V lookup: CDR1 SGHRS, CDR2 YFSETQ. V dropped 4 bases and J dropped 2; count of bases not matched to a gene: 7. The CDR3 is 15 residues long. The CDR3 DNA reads TGCGCCAGCAGCATGTCGGGACTAGAGCAAGAGACCCAGTACTTC. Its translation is CASSMSGLEQETQYF.

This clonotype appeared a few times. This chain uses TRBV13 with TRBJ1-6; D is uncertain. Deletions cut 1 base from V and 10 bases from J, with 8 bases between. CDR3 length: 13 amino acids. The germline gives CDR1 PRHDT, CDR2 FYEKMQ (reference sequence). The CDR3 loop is CASSLVGRSPLHF. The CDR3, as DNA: TGTGCCAGCAGCTTAGTGGGCAGGTCACCCCTCCACTTT.

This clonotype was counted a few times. Written as DNA, the CDR3 is TGTGCCAGCAGCCAACCCGGATCAGATACGCAGTATTTT. Protein: CASSQPGSDTQYF. The rearrangement links TRBV4-2 to TRBJ2-3; D ambiguous. Trimming removed 2 bases at V and 4 bases at J, with 7 bases between. The CDR3 runs to 13 residues. The germline V gene has CDR1 LGHNA and CDR2 YNFKEQ.

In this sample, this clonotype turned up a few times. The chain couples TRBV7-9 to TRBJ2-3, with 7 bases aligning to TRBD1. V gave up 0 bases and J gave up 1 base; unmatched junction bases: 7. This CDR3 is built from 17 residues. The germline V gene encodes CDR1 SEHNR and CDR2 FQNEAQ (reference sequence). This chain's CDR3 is CASSLAPQGVGTDTQYF. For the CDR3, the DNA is TGTGCCAGCAGCTTAGCCCCGCAGGGGGTAGGCACAGATACGCAGTATTTT.

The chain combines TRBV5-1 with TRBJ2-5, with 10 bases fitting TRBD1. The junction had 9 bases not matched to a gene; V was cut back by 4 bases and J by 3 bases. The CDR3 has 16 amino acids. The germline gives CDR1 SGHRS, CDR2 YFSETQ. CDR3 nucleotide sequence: TGCGCCAGCAGCCCGGAGACAGGGGGCGTTGAAGAGACCCAGTACTTC. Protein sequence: CASSPETGGVEETQYF.

The CDR3 bases are TGTGCCAGCAGCTTAACAGGGGTAACCACAGATACGCAGTATTTT. Translating it yields CASSLTGVTTDTQYF. The V gene is TRBV7-3, the J gene TRBJ2-3, with D possibly TRBD1 on 5 matching bases. Germline-derived CDR1 and CDR2 are SGHTA and FQGTGA. Trimming pared 0 bases from V and 2 bases from J, leaving 9 bases between. This CDR3 is 15 amino acids long. The complete variable domain, with remaining parts taken from reference TRBV7-3 and TRBJ2-3, reads GAGVSQTPSNKVTEKGKYVELRCDPISGHTALYWYRQSLGQGPEFLIYFQGTGAADDSGLPNDRFFAVRPEGSVSTLKIQRTERGDSAVYLCASSLTGVTTDTQYFGPGTRLTVL.

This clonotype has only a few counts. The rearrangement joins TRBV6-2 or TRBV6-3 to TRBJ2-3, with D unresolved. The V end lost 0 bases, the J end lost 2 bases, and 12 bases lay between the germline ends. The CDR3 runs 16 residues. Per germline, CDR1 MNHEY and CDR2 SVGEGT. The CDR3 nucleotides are TGTGCCAGCAGTTACTCGACCAGCCCCATCACAGATACGCAGTATTTT. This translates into CASSYSTSPITDTQYF.

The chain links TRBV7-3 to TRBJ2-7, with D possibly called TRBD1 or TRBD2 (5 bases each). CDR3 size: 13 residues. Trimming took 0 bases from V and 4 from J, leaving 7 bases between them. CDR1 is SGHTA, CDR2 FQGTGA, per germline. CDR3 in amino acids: CASSLTREYEQYF. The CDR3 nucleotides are TGTGCCAGCAGCTTAACCAGGGAGTACGAGCAGTACTTC.

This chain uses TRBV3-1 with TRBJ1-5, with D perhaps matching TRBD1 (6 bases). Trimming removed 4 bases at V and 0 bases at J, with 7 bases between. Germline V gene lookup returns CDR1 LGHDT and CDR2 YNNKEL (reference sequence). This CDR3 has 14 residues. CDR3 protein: CASSRDNSNQPQHF. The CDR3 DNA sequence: TGTGCCAGCAGCCGGGACAATAGCAATCAGCCCCAGCATTTT. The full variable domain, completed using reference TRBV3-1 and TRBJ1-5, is DTAVSQTPKYLVTQMGNDKSIKCEQNLGHDTMYWYKQDSKKFLKIMFSYNNKELIINETVPNRFSPKSPDKAHLNLHINSLELGDSAVYFCASSRDNSNQPQHFGDGTRLSIL.

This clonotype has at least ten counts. The DNA for the CDR3 is TGTGCCAGCAGAGACACATCCGGGACAACCTATGGCTACACCTTC. It codes for CASRDTSGTTYGYTF. The chain links TRBV11-2 to TRBJ1-2, with D possibly matching TRBD1 (6 bases). Germline CDR1 is SGHAT and CDR2 is FQNNGV. V was pared by 6 bases and J by 4 bases, with 18 bases between. The CDR3 has 15 residues.

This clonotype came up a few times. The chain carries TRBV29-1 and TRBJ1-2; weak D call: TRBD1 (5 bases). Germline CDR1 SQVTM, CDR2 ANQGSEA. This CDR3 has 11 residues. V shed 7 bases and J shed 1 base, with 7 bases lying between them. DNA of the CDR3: TGCAGCGCGACAGTTAACTATGGCTACACCTTC. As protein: CSATVNYGYTF.

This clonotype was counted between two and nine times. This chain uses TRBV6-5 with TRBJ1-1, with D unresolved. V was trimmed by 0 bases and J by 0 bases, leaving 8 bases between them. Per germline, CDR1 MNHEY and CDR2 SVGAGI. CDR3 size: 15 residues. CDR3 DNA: TGTGCCAGCAGTTACTCTCGGGCTCTGAACACTGAAGCTTTCTTT. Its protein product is CASSYSRALNTEAFF.

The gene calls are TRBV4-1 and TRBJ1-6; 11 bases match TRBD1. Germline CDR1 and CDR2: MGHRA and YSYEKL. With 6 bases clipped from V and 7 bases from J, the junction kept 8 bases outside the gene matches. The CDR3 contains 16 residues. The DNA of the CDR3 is TGCGCCAGCAGGCCTCCGGGACAGGGGGTGAATTCACCCCTCCACTTT. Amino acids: CASRPPGQGVNSPLHF.

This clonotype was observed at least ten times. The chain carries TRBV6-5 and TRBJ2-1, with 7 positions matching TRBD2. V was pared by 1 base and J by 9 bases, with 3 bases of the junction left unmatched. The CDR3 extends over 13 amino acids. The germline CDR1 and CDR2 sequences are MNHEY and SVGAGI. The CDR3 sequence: CASSYFQRGEQFF. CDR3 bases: TGTGCCAGCAGTTACTTTCAGCGGGGTGAGCAGTTCTTC.

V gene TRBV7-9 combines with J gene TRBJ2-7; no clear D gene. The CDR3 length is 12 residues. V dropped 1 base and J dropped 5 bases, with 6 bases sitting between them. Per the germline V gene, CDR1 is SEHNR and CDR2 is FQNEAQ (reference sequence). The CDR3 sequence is CASSLGIDEQYV. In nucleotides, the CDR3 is TGTGCCAGCAGCTTAGGTATCGACGAGCAGTACGTC.

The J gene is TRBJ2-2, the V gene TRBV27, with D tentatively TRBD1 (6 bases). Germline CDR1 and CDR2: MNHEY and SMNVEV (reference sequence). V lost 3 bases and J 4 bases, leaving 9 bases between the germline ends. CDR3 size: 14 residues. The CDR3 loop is CASSFQGSTGELFF. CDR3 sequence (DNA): TGTGCCAGCAGTTTTCAGGGGAGCACCGGGGAGCTGTTTTTT.

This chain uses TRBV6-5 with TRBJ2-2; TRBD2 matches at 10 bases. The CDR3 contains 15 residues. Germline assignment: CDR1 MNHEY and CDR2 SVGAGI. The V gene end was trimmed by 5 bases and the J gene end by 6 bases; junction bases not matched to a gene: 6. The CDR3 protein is CASSITSGKAGELFF. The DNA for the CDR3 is TGTGCCAGCAGTATTACTAGCGGGAAGGCCGGGGAGCTGTTTTTT.